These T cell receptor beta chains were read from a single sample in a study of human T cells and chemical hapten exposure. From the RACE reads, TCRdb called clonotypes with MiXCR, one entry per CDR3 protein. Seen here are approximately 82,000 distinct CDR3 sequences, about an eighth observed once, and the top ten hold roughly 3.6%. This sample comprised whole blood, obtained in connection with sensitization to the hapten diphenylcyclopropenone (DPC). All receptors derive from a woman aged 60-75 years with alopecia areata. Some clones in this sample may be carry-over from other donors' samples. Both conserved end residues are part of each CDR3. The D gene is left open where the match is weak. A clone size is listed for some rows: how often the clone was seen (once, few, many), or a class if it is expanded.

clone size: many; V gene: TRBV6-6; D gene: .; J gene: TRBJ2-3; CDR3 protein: CASSYGAGRRDTQYF; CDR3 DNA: TGTGCCAGCAGTTACGGTGCGGGGCGGAGGGATACGCAGTATTTT
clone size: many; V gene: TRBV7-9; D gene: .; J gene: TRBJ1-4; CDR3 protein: CASNRDTSNNEKLFF; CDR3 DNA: TGTGCCAGCAACCGGGACACTTCAAATAATGAAAAACTGTTTTTT
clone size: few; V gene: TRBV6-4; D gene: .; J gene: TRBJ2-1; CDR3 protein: CASSSAGEQFF; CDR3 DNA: TGTGCCAGCAGCTCAGCGGGTGAGCAGTTCTTC
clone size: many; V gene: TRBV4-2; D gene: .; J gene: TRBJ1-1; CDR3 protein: CASSPWQNTEAFF; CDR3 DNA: TGTGCCAGCAGCCCATGGCAAAACACTGAAGCTTTCTTT
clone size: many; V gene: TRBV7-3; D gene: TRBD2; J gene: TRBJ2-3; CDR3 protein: CASSPQAGVTDTQYF; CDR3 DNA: TGTGCCAGCAGCCCCCAAGCGGGGGTCACAGATACGCAGTATTTT
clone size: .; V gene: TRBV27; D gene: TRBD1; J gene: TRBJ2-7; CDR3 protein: CASSTRTGGSYEQYF; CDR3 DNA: TGTGCCAGCAGCACGAGGACAGGGGGAAGCTACGAGCAGTACTTC
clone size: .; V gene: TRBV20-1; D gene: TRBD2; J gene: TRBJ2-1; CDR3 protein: CSASGLTLAGGSYNEQFF; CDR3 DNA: TGCAGTGCTAGTGGCCTTACACTAGCGGGAGGCTCCTACAATGAGCAGTTCTTC
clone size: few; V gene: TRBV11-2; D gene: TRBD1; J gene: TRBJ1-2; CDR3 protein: CASSSTGTGYPPPF; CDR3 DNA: TGTGCCAGCAGCTCTACCGGGACAGGGTACCCCCCGCCTTTC
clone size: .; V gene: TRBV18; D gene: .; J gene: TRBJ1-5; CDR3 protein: CASSPSVNQPQHF; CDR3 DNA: TGTGCCAGCTCACCAAGCGTAAATCAGCCCCAGCATTTT
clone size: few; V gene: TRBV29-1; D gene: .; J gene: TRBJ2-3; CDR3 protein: CSVGAGAADTQYF; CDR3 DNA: TGCAGCGTTGGAGCTGGGGCGGCAGATACGCAGTATTTT
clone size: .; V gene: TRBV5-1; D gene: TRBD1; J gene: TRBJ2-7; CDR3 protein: CASSAGTGVDEQYF; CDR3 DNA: TGCGCCAGCAGCGCCGGGACAGGGGTCGACGAGCAGTACTTC
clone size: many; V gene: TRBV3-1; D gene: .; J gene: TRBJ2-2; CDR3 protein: CASSTRTEATGELFF; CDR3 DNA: TGTGCCAGCAGCACCCGGACAGAAGCCACCGGGGAGCTGTTTTTT
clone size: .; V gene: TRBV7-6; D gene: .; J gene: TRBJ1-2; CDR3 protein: CASSLSGHGPGTNYGYTF; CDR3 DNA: TGTGCCAGCAGCTTAAGCGGACACGGCCCAGGAACTAACTATGGCTACACCTTC
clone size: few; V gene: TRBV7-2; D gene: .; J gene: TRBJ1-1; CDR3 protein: CGSSRGPGTEAFF; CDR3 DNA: TGTGGCAGCAGTCGGGGCCCGGGCACTGAAGCTTTCTTT
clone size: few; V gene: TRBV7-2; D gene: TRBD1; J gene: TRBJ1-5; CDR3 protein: CASSLRTGRQPQHF; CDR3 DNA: TGTGCCAGCAGCTTAAGGACAGGGCGACAGCCCCAGCATTTT
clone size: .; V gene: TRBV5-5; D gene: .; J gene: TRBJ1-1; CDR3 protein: CASSSLSSAAFF; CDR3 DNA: TGTGCCAGCAGCTCACTTTCCTCGGCGGCTTTCTTT
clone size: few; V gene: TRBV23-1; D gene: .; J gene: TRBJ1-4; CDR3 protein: CASRLQDEKLFF; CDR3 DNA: TGCGCCAGCAGACTACAGGACGAAAAACTGTTTTTT
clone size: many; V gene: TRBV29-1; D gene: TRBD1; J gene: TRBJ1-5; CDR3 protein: CSVGQDRQPQHF; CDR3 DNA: TGCAGCGTAGGACAGGACAGACAGCCCCAGCATTTT
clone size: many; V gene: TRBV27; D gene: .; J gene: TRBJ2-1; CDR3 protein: CASSLGGNPYNEQFF; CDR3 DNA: TGTGCCAGCAGTTTAGGCGGCAACCCGTACAATGAGCAGTTCTTC
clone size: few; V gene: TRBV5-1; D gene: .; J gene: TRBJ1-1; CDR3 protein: CASSLEPTKKTAEAFF; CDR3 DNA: TGCGCCAGCAGCTTGGAGCCCACCAAAAAAACGGCTGAAGCTTTCTTT
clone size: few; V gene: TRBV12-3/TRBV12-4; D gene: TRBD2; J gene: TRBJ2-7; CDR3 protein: CASVRTSGAEQYF; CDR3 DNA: TGTGCCAGCGTGCGGACTAGCGGGGCCGAGCAGTACTTC
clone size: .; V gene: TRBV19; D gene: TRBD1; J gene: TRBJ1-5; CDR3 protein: CASSDRGDQPQHF; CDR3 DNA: TGTGCCAGTAGTGACAGGGGAGATCAGCCCCAGCATTTT
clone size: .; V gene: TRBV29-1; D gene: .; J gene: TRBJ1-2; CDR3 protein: CSVPRLNYGGYTF; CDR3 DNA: TGCAGCGTTCCGCGCCTTAACTACGGTGGCTACACCTTC
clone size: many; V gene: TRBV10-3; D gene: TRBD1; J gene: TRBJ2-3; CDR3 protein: CAISEGTGDSTDTQYF; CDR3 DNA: TGTGCCATCAGTGAAGGGACAGGGGATAGCACAGATACGCAGTATTTT